This T cell receptor beta chain was sequenced in a study of vaccination and CD4 T cells after COVID-19. Deletions cut 0 bases from V and 6 bases from J, with 15 bases between. The CDR3 totals 15 residues. Per germline, CDR1 MNHEY and CDR2 SVGAGI. Treatment noted: approximately 9-day PBMC culture with coronavirus spike peptide pools or control peptides (ViraFEST assay). Cultured CD4+ T-cell DNA underwent Oncomine TCR Beta short-read sequencing. TCRdb re-analysed the PCR reads in MiXCR, keeping a single row per CDR3 protein. The sample contains some 10,000 distinct CDR3 sequences, 32% of which appear only once. About this clonotype: As yet, its antigen is unknown.

J is TRBJ2-7 and V is TRBV6-5; weak D call: TRBD2 (7 bases). This TCR was recovered from a human donor with COVID-19. The sample comprised cultured CD4+ T cells from blood. The CDR3 region is CASSYSQGRVAEQYF. The CDR3 DNA reads TGTGCCAGCAGTTACTCTCAGGGGAGGGTTGCCGAGCAGTACTTC.